This T cell receptor (beta chain) was captured by sequencing in a study of T-cell reconstitution after alpha-beta-depleted transplantation in children. Whole-study results and caveats: Where alpha-beta T cells came from about two months after transplant was reportedly several hundred expanded graft clones. Among T cells one year after transplant, newly produced cells accounted for most counts and diversity. Where some patients showed high TCRbeta diversity at day 60, it came from recipient T cells and thymic progenitors that had survived.

TCRbeta library construction was performed incorporating unique molecular identifiers. TCRdb passed the PCR reads through MiXCR, listing each CDR3 protein once. Here the sample spans under 250,000 distinct CDR3 sequences, roughly a sixth being singletons. With respect to this clonotype: Its antigen is still unknown.

The origin of this receptor is a male patient between 2 and 15 years old who had a stem cell transplant for acute lymphoblastic leukemia, so the T cells may come from the graft donor. The sample here was PBMCs, mostly from graft donor cells, taken 360 days after TCRalphabeta/CD19-depleted stem cell transplant.

This CDR3 is CASSLIQGYEQYF. The CDR3 DNA follows: TGCGCCAGCAGCTTAATACAGGGATACGAGCAGTACTTC. The chain recombines TRBV5-1 with TRBJ2-7, with D perhaps matching TRBD1 (6 bases). CDR3 size: 13 residues. CDR1 is SGHRS and CDR2 is YFSETQ in the germline V gene. V dropped 2 bases and J dropped 4 bases, with 10 bases sitting between them.